This T cell receptor beta chain appears in the sequencing data of a study of PD-1 blockade in classical Hodgkin lymphoma. Turning to the study itself: The patients were dosed with nivolumab 3 mg/kg, infused intravenously every 2 weeks. Overall study results and limits: Complete responders showed a baseline diversity that resembled the diversity of newly diagnosed patients. Exclusion was the outcome for patients who began nivolumab under 1 year after ASCT. At C4D1, TCR diversity had climbed significantly for CD4+ cells, though not for CD8+ cells.

Details on this clone: Its antigen remains unknown.

Sequencing was performed with immunoSEQ multiplex PCR; in TCRdb, only in-frame clones are kept and a portion is missing. Altogether roughly 14,000 clones are present, 70% to 90% being singletons, with the ten largest covering approximately 4.5%. Germline values: CDR1 MNHNS, CDR2 SASEGT. J gave up 3 bases and V 0 bases, and 11 bases lay outside the gene matches. The CDR3 is 19 residues long. Every patient experienced relapse after autologous stem cell transplantation, and brentuximab vedotin exposure varied. The receptor's source is a human donor with classical Hodgkin lymphoma. The specimen was peripheral blood mononuclear cells (PBMCs), collected at baseline. V is TRBV6-1 and J is TRBJ1-3, with 10 bases aligning to TRBD1. The CDR3 spells CASSEALRGTGADGNTIYF. CDR3 bases: TGTGCCAGCAGTGAAGCGCTTCGGGGGACAGGGGCGGATGGAAACACCATATATTTT.